This T cell receptor (beta chain) was sequenced during a study of T cell responses to AZD1222 COVID-19 vaccine. CDR3 length equals 15 residues. Per germline, CDR1 MDHEN and CDR2 SYDVKM. V shed 9 bases, J shed 0 bases, and the junction held 7 bases outside the gene matches. Produced via immunoSEQ multiplex PCR; TCRdb's table is partial and in-frame only. The sample includes around 140,000 clones, around nine tenths of them seen just once. The origin of this receptor is an adult in good health. The specimen was peripheral blood, collected on day 0 of AZD1222 vaccination. This rearrangement joins TRBV28 to TRBJ2-1, with 8 bases lining up with TRBD2. DNA of the CDR3: TGTGCCAGTCGGGGGGGCGGGACCTCCTACAATGAGCAGTTCTTC. Protein product: CASRGGGTSYNEQFF.